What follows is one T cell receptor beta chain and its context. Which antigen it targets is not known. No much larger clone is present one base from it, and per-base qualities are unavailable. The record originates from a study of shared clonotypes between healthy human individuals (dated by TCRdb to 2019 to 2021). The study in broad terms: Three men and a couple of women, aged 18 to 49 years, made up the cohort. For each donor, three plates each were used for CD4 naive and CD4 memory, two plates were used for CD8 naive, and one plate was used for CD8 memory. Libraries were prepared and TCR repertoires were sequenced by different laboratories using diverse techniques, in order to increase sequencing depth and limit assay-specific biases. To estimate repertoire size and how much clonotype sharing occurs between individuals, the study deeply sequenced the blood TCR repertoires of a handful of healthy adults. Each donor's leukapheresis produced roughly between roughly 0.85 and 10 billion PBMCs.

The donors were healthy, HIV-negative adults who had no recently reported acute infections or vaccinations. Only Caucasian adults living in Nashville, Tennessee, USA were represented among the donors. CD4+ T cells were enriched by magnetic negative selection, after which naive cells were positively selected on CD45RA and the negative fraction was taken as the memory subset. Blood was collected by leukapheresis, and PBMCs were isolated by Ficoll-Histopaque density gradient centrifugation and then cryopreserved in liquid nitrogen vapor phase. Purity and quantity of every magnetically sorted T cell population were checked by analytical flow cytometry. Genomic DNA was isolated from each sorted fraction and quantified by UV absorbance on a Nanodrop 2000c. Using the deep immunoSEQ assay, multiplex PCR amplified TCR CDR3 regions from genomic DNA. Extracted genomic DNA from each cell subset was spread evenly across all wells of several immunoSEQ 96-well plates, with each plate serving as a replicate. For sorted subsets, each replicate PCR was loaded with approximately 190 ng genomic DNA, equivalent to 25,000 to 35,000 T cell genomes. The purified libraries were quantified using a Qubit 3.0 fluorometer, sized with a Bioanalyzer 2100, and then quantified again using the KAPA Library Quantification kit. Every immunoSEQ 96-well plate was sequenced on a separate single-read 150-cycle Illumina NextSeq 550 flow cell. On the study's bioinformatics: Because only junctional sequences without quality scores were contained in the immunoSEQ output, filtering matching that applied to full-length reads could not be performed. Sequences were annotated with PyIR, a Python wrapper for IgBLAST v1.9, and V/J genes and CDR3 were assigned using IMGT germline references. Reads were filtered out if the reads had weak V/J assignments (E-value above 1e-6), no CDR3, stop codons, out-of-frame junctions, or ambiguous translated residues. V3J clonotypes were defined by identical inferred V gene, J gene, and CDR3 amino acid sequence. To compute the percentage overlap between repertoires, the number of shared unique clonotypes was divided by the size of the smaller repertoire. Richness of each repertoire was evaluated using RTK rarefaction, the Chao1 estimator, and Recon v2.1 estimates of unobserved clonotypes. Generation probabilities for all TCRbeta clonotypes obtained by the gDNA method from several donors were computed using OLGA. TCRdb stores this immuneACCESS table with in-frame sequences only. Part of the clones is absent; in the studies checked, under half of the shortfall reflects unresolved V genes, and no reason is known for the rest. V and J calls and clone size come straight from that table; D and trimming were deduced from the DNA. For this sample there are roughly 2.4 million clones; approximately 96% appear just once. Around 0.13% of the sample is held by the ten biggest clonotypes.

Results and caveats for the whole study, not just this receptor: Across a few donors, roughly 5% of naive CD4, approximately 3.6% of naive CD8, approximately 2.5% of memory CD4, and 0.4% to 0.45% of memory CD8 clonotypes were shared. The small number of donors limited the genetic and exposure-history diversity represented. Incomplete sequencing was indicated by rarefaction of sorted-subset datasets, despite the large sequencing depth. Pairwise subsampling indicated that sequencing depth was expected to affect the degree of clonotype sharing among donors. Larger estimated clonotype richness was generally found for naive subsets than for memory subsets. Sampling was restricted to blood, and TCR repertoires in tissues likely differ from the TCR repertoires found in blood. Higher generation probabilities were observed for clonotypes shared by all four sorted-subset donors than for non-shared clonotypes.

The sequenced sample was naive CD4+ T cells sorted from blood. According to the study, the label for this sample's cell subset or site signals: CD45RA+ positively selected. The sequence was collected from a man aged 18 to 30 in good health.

The CDR3 sequence is CASSWEGDNEQFF. DNA sequence: TGCGCCAGCAGCTGGGAGGGGGACAATGAGCAGTTCTTC. The sequence links TRBV5-1 to TRBJ2-1; the D gene is possibly TRBD2, with 7 bases matching. The CDR1 and CDR2 encoded by the germline V gene are SGHRS and YFSETQ. The CDR3 runs 13 amino acids, cysteine and phenylalanine included. Left in the record is the CDR3 DNA by itself, 39 bases read in frame from the first base. V is pared back by 3 bases and J by 5 bases, with 9 bases lying between the germline termini.